Listed here are 25 T cell receptor beta chains from one sample, sequenced in a study of OX40 agonist ivuxolimab in advanced cancers. Library preparation used the immunoSEQ multiplex PCR assay. Not all clones reach the TCRdb copy of this immuneACCESS table, which keeps in-frame sequences only. Checked studies attribute under half of the gap to unresolved V genes and leave the rest unexplained. The sample table shows about 58,000 clones, and 80% to 90% are seen once. The top ten hold 0.7% to 0.8% of the sample. Here the sequenced sample was CD4+ or CD8+ T cells sorted from blood, taken in a trial of the OX40 agonist ivuxolimab. The receptors derive from an adult with an advanced solid tumor such as melanoma, head and neck, liver or kidney cancer.

The V gene is TRBV19, the J gene TRBJ2-3; TRBD2 matches at 9 bases. Unmatched junction bases numbered 1, after V lost 5 bases and J lost 1 base. Germline CDR1 is LNHDA and CDR2 is SQIVND (reference sequence). The CDR3 length is 14 residues. CDR3 sequence reads: CASSASGGTDTQYF. For the CDR3, the DNA is TGTGCCAGTAGTGCTAGCGGGGGCACAGATACGCAGTATTTT.

The rearrangement uses TRBV6-5 and TRBJ1-3; 7 bases agree with TRBD1. Germline lookup yields CDR1 MNHEY and CDR2 SVGAGI. V lost 2 bases, J lost 0 bases, and 1 base stayed unmatched. This CDR3 region has 15 residues. DNA of the CDR3: TGTGCCAGCAGTTACGCAGGGGGCTCTGGAAACACCATATATTTT. Amino acids: CASSYAGGSGNTIYF.

Of note for this clone: It may be a read error: a sequence one base away is much more abundant. In the same sample, other DNA sequences code for this CDR3. This chain links TRBV2 with TRBJ2-2; the D gene could be TRBD1 or TRBD2 (5 bases each). The CDR3 length is 16 residues. V lost 7 bases and J lost 5, with 20 bases in between. The germline CDR1 and CDR2 sequences are SNHLY and FYNNEI. DNA for the CDR3: TGTGCCAGCACCCCCCCTGGGGCTAGGAGGACCGGGGAGCTGTTTTTT. Translating gives CASTPPGARRTGELFF. The whole variable domain, filled in from reference TRBV2 and TRBJ2-2, reads EPEVTQTPSHQVTQMGQEVILRCVPISNHLYFYWYRQILGQKVEFLVSFYNNEISEKSEIFDDQFSVERPDGSNFTLKIRSTKLEDSAMYFCASTPPGARRTGELFFGEGSRLTVL.

V and J are TRBV6-5 and TRBJ2-7, with TRBD1 identical over 8 bases. This CDR3 spans 15 amino acids. J was trimmed by 5 bases and V by 0 bases; bases with no gene match: 6. CDR1 and CDR2 (germline): MNHEY, SVGAGI. As DNA, the CDR3 is TGTGCCAGCAGTTACTCTCAGACAGGGGCCCACGAGCAGTACTTC. Protein: CASSYSQTGAHEQYF.

This clone was counted a few times. This chain's CDR3 is CSVGGVNQPQHF. The CDR3 bases are TGCAGCGTTGGGGGGGTAAATCAGCCCCAGCATTTT. The chain is built from TRBV29-1 and TRBJ1-5; a weak D match, TRBD1 (5 bases). V lost 4 bases, J lost 4 bases, and 8 bases lay in between. The CDR3 runs 12 residues. Per germline, CDR1 SQVTM and CDR2 ANQGSEA.

The chain has TRBV29-1 and TRBJ2-7; 9 bases align to TRBD1. The V segment lost 3 bases and the J segment 2 bases; nucleotides outside the gene matches: 5. Per the germline V gene, CDR1 is SQVTM and CDR2 is ANQGSEA. The CDR3 length is 14 residues. This chain's CDR3 is CSVDVGQGPYEQYF. CDR3 in DNA: TGCAGCGTTGATGTTGGACAGGGGCCCTACGAGCAGTACTTC.

The chain joins TRBV5-4 to TRBJ2-7, with D unclear. This CDR3 region has 12 residues. V dropped 1 base and J dropped 6 bases, with 8 bases sitting between them. CDR1 and CDR2 from the germline V gene are SGHNT and YYREEE (reference sequence). The CDR3 is CASSLSVGEQYF. The CDR3 DNA reads TGTGCCAGCAGCTTGAGCGTCGGCGAGCAGTACTTC.

This clone was seen once. J is TRBJ1-5 and V is TRBV5-1; tentatively, D is TRBD1 (5 bases). CDR3 length equals 16 residues. Germline CDR1 SGHRS, CDR2 YFSETQ. Trimming took off 0 bases at V and 3 bases at J, with 13 bases between the two ends. The CDR3 DNA follows: TGCGCCAGCAGCTTGGAGGGTCGGGGGAACAATCAGCCCCAGCATTTT. Translated: CASSLEGRGNNQPQHF.

The V call is TRBV9, the J call TRBJ1-1; the match to TRBD1 covers 7 bases. The CDR3 extends over 14 amino acids. Germline loops: CDR1 SGDLS, CDR2 YYNGEE. Trimming at V came to 0 bases and at J to 3 bases, leaving 2 bases not matched to a gene. CDR3 sequence (DNA): TGTGCCAGCAGCGTAGTAGGGGGCGACACTGAAGCTTTCTTT. Its translation is CASSVVGGDTEAFF.

The V call is TRBV29-1, the J call TRBJ1-5; no clear D. Trimming stripped 4 bases from V and 5 bases from J, with 18 bases between. This CDR3 has 15 amino acids. Germline CDR1 is SQVTM and CDR2 is ANQGSEA. In DNA form, the CDR3 reads TGCAGCGTTGTTTCGGCCGGGAACGGATATCAGCCCCAGCATTTT. It yields the protein CSVVSAGNGYQPQHF.

The rearrangement uses TRBV28 and TRBJ2-1, with D perhaps being TRBD1 or TRBD2 (6 bases each). This CDR3 is 15 amino acids long. The ends were cut back, 6 bases at V and 6 bases at J, with 18 bases in the middle. The germline V gene encodes CDR1 MDHEN and CDR2 SYDVKM. CDR3 sequence (DNA): TGTGCCAGCAGCGAGGGGGGATCGTGGTCCAATGAGCAGTTCTTC. It encodes CASSEGGSWSNEQFF.

The chain recombines TRBV5-6 with TRBJ2-1; 10 bases are a match to TRBD2. Unmatched junction bases numbered 8, after V lost 0 bases and J lost 8 bases. The CDR3 covers 16 residues. The germline V gene encodes CDR1 SGHDT and CDR2 YYEEEE. The CDR3 here is CASSLVPAGGHYEQFF. For the CDR3, the DNA is TGTGCCAGCAGCTTGGTCCCAGCGGGGGGGCACTATGAGCAGTTCTTC.

The chain recombines TRBV6-5 with TRBJ1-2; D is unclear. The V end was cut by 6 bases, the J end by 1 base, with 12 bases between. The germline CDR1 and CDR2 sequences are MNHEY and SVGAGI. This CDR3 is built from 14 residues. CDR3 sequence: CASRWVRSNYGYTF. The CDR3 coding sequence is TGTGCCAGCAGATGGGTCCGGAGTAACTATGGCTACACCTTC.

This chain connects TRBV11-3 to TRBJ2-3, with a tentative D call TRBD2 (6 bases). This CDR3 spans 19 amino acids. V was cut by 4 bases and J by 0 bases, with 23 bases left in between. Germline values: CDR1 SGHNT, CDR2 YENEEA. The CDR3 spells CASSSVVRGLRASTDTQYF. DNA of the CDR3: TGTGCCAGCAGCTCCGTCGTGCGGGGCCTCCGTGCTAGCACAGATACGCAGTATTTT.

The genes are TRBV4-1 and TRBJ2-7; 9 nucleotides match TRBD1. Germline lookup yields CDR1 MGHRA and CDR2 YSYEKL. CDR3 size: 14 residues. Trimming took 1 base from V and 6 from J; bases not matched to a gene: 4. The CDR3 is CASSQGDRVIEQYF. CDR3 sequence (DNA): TGCGCCAGCAGCCAAGGGGACAGGGTAATCGAGCAGTACTTC.

V and J are TRBV28 and TRBJ2-1, with 7 positions matching TRBD1. CDR1 is MDHEN and CDR2 is SYDVKM in the germline V gene. The length of the CDR3 is 14 residues. V lost 6 bases, J lost 16 bases, and 18 bases stayed unmatched. In DNA form, the CDR3 reads TGTGCCAGCAGCTCTGGGACAGTGTTCCTAGGGGTATTCTTC. This encodes CASSSGTVFLGVFF.

The chain carries TRBV12-5 and TRBJ1-1, with a weak D call TRBD1 (6 bases). This CDR3 comprises 14 residues. Germline lookup yields CDR1 LGHNT and CDR2 FRNRAP. The V end was cut by 5 bases, the J end by 1 base, with 11 bases between. The CDR3 region has the DNA TGTGCTAGTGGTCCCTACAGGGAGAACACTGAAGCTTTCTTT. It encodes CASGPYRENTEAFF.

The rearrangement links TRBV5-1 to TRBJ2-7, with D possibly matching TRBD1 (6 bases). The V gene lost 4 bases and the J gene lost 3 bases, with 14 bases spanning the gap. CDR1 SGHRS and CDR2 YFSETQ come from the germline V gene. The CDR3 spans 14 residues. The CDR3 region is CASSIQGQSYEQYF. As DNA, the CDR3 is TGCGCCAGCAGCATACAGGGTCAGAGCTACGAGCAGTACTTC.

This clone has only a few counts. The V and J genes are TRBV5-1 and TRBJ2-7; D remains ambiguous. CDR1 SGHRS and CDR2 YFSETQ come from the germline V gene. The CDR3 sequence is 14 residues long. V lost 3 bases and J lost 5, with 15 bases in between. CDR3 in DNA: TGCGCCAGCAGCTCCCGAGAAATGGGCCACGAGCAGTACTTC. This sequence encodes CASSSREMGHEQYF.

The J gene is TRBJ2-1, the V gene TRBV6-5; D possibly corresponds to TRBD2 (5 bases). The CDR3 covers 13 residues. The V gene's germline CDR1 is MNHEY and CDR2 SVGAGI. The V end was cut by 2 bases, the J end by 7 bases, with 9 bases between. CDR3 in amino acids: CASSYQRGNEQFF. DNA for the CDR3: TGTGCCAGCAGTTACCAACGCGGGAATGAGCAGTTCTTC.

This CDR3 is CASSETAAGLGYTF. The CDR3 DNA sequence: TGTGCCAGCAGTGAGACCGCGGCGGGCCTTGGCTACACCTTC. This chain uses TRBV2 with TRBJ1-2; D remains ambiguous. From germline, CDR1 is SNHLY and CDR2 FYNNEI. Trimming removed 3 bases at V and 7 bases at J, with 15 bases between. The CDR3 is made up of 14 amino acids. Complete variable domain (other parts from reference TRBV2 and TRBJ1-2): EPEVTQTPSHQVTQMGQEVILRCVPISNHLYFYWYRQILGQKVEFLVSFYNNEISEKSEIFDDQFSVERPDGSNFTLKIRSTKLEDSAMYFCASSETAAGLGYTFGSGTRLTVV.

This sequence joins TRBV18 and TRBJ1-4; D ambiguous. CDR3 length: 14 residues. The germline CDR1 and CDR2 sequences are KGHSH and LQKENI. V gave up 8 bases and J gave up 0 bases, with 10 bases separating them. The CDR3 loop is CASQTRATNEKLFF. CDR3 coding DNA: TGTGCCAGCCAGACAAGAGCAACTAATGAAAAACTGTTTTTT.

In its sample, this clone was seen once. The chain combines TRBV7-8 with TRBJ2-1; the match to TRBD2 covers 16 bases. The trim removed 3 bases at V and 0 bases at J, leaving 2 bases unmatched. Germline CDR1 and CDR2: SGHVS and FQNEAQ. The CDR3 has 18 amino acids. The CDR3 bases are TGTGCCAGCAGCTTGGGACTAGCGGGGGGGAGCTCCTACAATGAGCAGTTCTTC. Residues: CASSLGLAGGSSYNEQFF.

This chain uses TRBV21-1 with TRBJ2-7; the listed D gene, TRBD2, was not tested against the DNA. TRBV21-1 is classified as a pseudogene. This CDR3 is built from 11 residues. CDR3 sequence reads: CASSRTYEQYF. The CDR3 coding sequence is TGTGCCAGCAGTAGAACCTACGAGCAGTACTTC.

This sequence joins TRBV10-3 and TRBJ2-2, with D uncertain. Trimming left V 0 bases short and J 1 base short, with 9 bases between. Germline CDR1 is ENHRY and CDR2 is SYGVKD. CDR3 length equals 16 residues. The CDR3 reads CAISESLLRNTGELFF. CDR3 DNA sequence: TGTGCCATCAGTGAGTCCCTCCTACGGAACACCGGGGAGCTGTTTTTT.